This T cell receptor (beta chain) was sequenced in a study of shared clonotypes between healthy human individuals. Overall study context: Three CD4 naive, three CD4 memory, two CD8 naive and one CD8 memory plate were used per donor.

Profiling relied on immunoSEQ multiplex PCR, and the TCRdb table lists in-frame clones only, not all of them. The sample carries millions of clones, roughly 94% recorded once. Deletions cut 5 bases from V and 8 bases from J, with 16 bases between. CDR1 is MNHNY and CDR2 is SVGAGI in the germline V gene (reference sequence). This CDR3 has 15 residues. The sequencing input was naive CD4+ T cells sorted from blood. This sample's subset: CD45RA+ positively selected. The chain carries TRBV6-6 and TRBJ1-6; D possibly corresponds to TRBD1 (5 bases). The source is a man between 18 and 29 years old in good health. The CDR3 reads CASSAPGRQYSPLHF. In DNA, the CDR3 is TGTGCCAGCAGTGCTCCGGGACGCCAATATTCACCCCTCCACTTT.